This T cell receptor beta chain was identified during a study of T cells in Graves' hyperthyroidism and ophthalmopathy. Study-wide results and caveats: Most thyroid clonotypes that were expanded above 0.001 also turned up in blood.

This clonotype was counted ten times or more. Its antigen remains unknown. This CDR3 is 15 amino acids long. The germline V gene encodes CDR1 SGDLS and CDR2 YYNGEE. The J segment lost 5 bases and the V segment lost 0 bases, leaving 4 bases of the junction unmatched. No progression to ophthalmopathy during 18 months of follow-up defined stable disease. Uncontrolled infection, other autoimmune disease, pregnancy or lactation led to exclusion. Diagnosis rested on symptoms, serum thyroxine and TRAb, thyroid ultrasound, and orbital computed tomography. Amplification of TCR beta CDR3 regions was performed using RNA transcripts as template. The HTBI primer set served for first-round RT-PCR of the TCR CDR3. TCRdb called the multiplex PCR reads again in MiXCR, with one record for every CDR3 protein. This sample carries approximately 360,000 distinct CDR3 sequences, 20% to 30% of them seen once, and the ten largest clones take roughly 70%.

The sample was blood. The V and J genes are TRBV9 and TRBJ2-1; TRBD2 agrees at 8 bases. The TCR comes from a man in his fifties or sixties with Graves' hyperthyroidism. The CDR3 nucleotides read TGTGCCAGCAGCGTAGACGGGACTAGTCACAATGAGCAGTTCTTC. Protein product: CASSVDGTSHNEQFF.